One TCR beta chain is described in this entry. What it binds is unknown. Trimming removed 6 bases from V and 5 bases from J, with 16 bases in between. Germline assignment: CDR1 ENHRY and CDR2 SYGVKD. The CDR3 is 14 residues long. The data stem from a study of T cells in Graves' hyperthyroidism and ophthalmopathy. Turning to the study itself: Peripheral blood collection took place at initial diagnosis, before any treatment.

The study defined stable Graves' hyperthyroidism as no ophthalmopathy progression within 18 months. The source of the PBMCs was 10 ml of fresh peripheral blood. Study outcomes and limitations: Separating ophthalmopathy from stable hyperthyroidism was achieved by a 13 V-J model.

RNA transcripts served as the template for amplifying TCR beta CDR3 regions. In the first-round RT-PCR of the TCR CDR3, the HTBI primer set was used. MiXCR, run by TCRdb on the multiplex PCR reads, gives a single entry per CDR3 protein. In the table there are 95,000 to 100,000 distinct CDR3 sequences, about 51% of which are singletons. Sequenced input: blood. This TCR was recovered from a middle-aged woman with Graves' hyperthyroidism. The chain couples TRBV10-3 to TRBJ2-5; possibly TRBD1 for D (6 bases). CDR3 sequence: CAIRGTRGTETQYF. The CDR3 bases are TGTGCCATCAGGGGCACCAGGGGAACGGAGACCCAGTACTTC.